These 16 T cell receptor beta chains came from one sample sequenced in a study of T cell repertoires in cytomegalovirus infection. Their antigen targets remain unknown. TCRdb passed the reads through MiXCR, listing each CDR3 protein once. This sample has about 830,000 distinct CDR3 sequences; about 31% occur once, and the top ten carry around 12%. The sample here was cultured CD8+ T cells from PBMCs, taken from culture after CMV antigen stimulation. The source is a human donor in good health (CMV status not recorded). Some clones in this sample may be carry-over from other donors' samples.

The chain has TRBV2 and TRBJ1-2; D unresolved. This CDR3 contains 11 residues. V was clipped by 5 bases and J by 8 bases, with 9 bases between them. CDR1 is SNHLY and CDR2 is FYNNEI in the germline V gene. CDR3 amino acids: CASSRRGGYTF. The CDR3 nucleotides read TGTGCCAGCAGTCGGCGAGGAGGCTACACCTTC.

With regard to this clonotype: Its ends do not fully match the called genes, so a read error is possible. The V and J genes are TRBV2 and TRBJ1-2; D remains ambiguous. Germline lookup yields CDR1 SNHLY and CDR2 FYNNEI. The CDR3 totals 12 residues. Here the CDR3 reads CGSSDNQVYYTF. The CDR3 DNA is TGTGGCAGCAGTGATAATCAGGTTTACTACACCTTC.

The sample holds a few counts of this clonotype. The chain recombines TRBV6-1 with TRBJ2-7, with D possibly matching TRBD2 (6 bases). Germline V gene sequence: CDR1 MNHNS, CDR2 SASEGT. Trimming shortened V by 7 bases and J by 7 bases, and 17 bases separated the two germline ends. The CDR3 sequence is 13 residues long. CDR3 sequence: CASIRDRGTEQYV. DNA for the CDR3: TGTGCCAGCATTAGGGACCGGGGGACGGAGCAGTACGTC.

There are many counts of this clonotype. The gene calls are TRBV7-2 and TRBJ2-1; maybe TRBD2 (6 bases). This CDR3 is 15 amino acids long. Germline V gives CDR1 SGHTA, CDR2 FQGNSA. V was shortened by 1 base and J by 0 bases, with 7 bases between the two germline ends. The CDR3 DNA follows: TGTGCCAGCAGCTTAGAGACTAGCTCCTACAATGAGCAGTTCTTC. Encoded protein: CASSLETSSYNEQFF.

The chain recombines TRBV29-1 with TRBJ2-2; D is undetermined. The CDR3 contains 12 residues. Trimming pared 4 bases from V and 5 bases from J, leaving 8 bases between. Germline loops: CDR1 SQVTM, CDR2 ANQGSEA. CDR3 nucleotides: TGCAGCGTTGGACAAACAACCGGGGAGCTGTTTTTT. Translation gives CSVGQTTGELFF.

The gene calls are TRBV15 and TRBJ2-5, with TRBD1 as a possible D gene (6 bases). Germline V CDR1 and CDR2: LNHNV, YYDKDF (reference sequence). V lost 2 bases to trimming and J lost 3 bases, with 10 bases between them. CDR3 length: 14 residues. The CDR3 nucleotides are TGTGCCACCAGCAGATCGGACAGAGAAGAGACCCAGTACTTC. Protein: CATSRSDREETQYF.

This clonotype occurred a few times. DNA for the CDR3: TGTGCCAGCAGTTCGTCGGCGGCGGATGGGGAGACCCAGTACTTC. Residues: CASSSSAADGETQYF. The V and J genes are TRBV6-1 and TRBJ2-5; D call uncertain. This CDR3 is 15 amino acids long. V lost 5 bases and J 5 bases, leaving 18 bases between the germline ends. CDR1 and CDR2 (germline): MNHNS, SASEGT.

The chain carries TRBV20-1 and TRBJ2-3; D unresolved. Per germline, CDR1 DFQATT and CDR2 SNEGSKA (reference sequence). The CDR3 totals 14 residues. V lost 1 base and J 2 bases, leaving 10 bases between the germline ends. The CDR3 sequence: CSARVITDTDTQYF. The CDR3 DNA reads as TGCAGTGCTAGAGTAATCACTGACACAGATACGCAGTATTTT.

The chain's CDR3 is CASSPLTDEGETQYF. CDR3 bases: TGTGCCAGCAGTCCCCTGACGGACGAGGGAGAGACCCAGTACTTC. V is TRBV6-1 and J is TRBJ2-5, with TRBD2 as a possible D gene (5 bases). Germline lookup yields CDR1 MNHNS and CDR2 SASEGT. The CDR3 runs to 15 residues. V gave up 5 bases and J gave up 4 bases, with 17 bases separating them.

This clonotype came up once. V usage is TRBV7-3 and J usage is TRBJ2-2; D is unclear. The germline V gene has CDR1 SGHTA and CDR2 FQGTGA. This CDR3 has 13 amino acids. The V and J ends lost 7 bases and 3 bases respectively, with 9 bases between them. DNA for the CDR3: TGTGCCAGCACCGAGAGAGACACCGGGGAGCTGTTTTTT. Translating it yields CASTERDTGELFF.

The V and J genes are TRBV28 and TRBJ1-1; D gene ambiguous. The CDR3 loop spans 11 amino acids. The germline V gene encodes CDR1 MDHEN and CDR2 SYDVKM. Trimming cost V 1 base and J 6 bases, with 3 bases left between them. The CDR3 bases are TGTGCCAGCAGTTTATTAGCTGAAGCTTTCTTT. This translates into CASSLLAEAFF.

The chain joins TRBV18 to TRBJ1-2, with D unclear. Germline assignment: CDR1 KGHSH and CDR2 LQKENI. Trimming stripped 3 bases from V and 4 bases from J, with 15 bases between. There are 15 residues in the CDR3. CDR3 protein: CASSPLPPDLYGYTF. The CDR3 DNA is TGTGCCAGCTCACCGCTCCCCCCAGACCTCTATGGCTACACCTTC.

This chain joins TRBV11-2 and TRBJ2-1; no clear D. This CDR3 has 16 amino acids. In germline, CDR1 is SGHAT, CDR2 FQNNGV. V lost 3 bases and J 0 bases, leaving 12 bases between the germline ends. In DNA, the CDR3 is TGTGCCAGCAGCTTGGCAGGTTATAGCTCCTACAATGAGCAGTTCTTC. Its protein product is CASSLAGYSSYNEQFF. Filled out from reference TRBV11-2 and TRBJ2-1, the complete variable domain reads EAGVAQSPRYKIIEKRQSVAFWCNPISGHATLYWYQQILGQGPKLLIQFQNNGVVDDSQLPKDRFSAERLKGVDSTLKIQPAKLEDSAVYLCASSLAGYSSYNEQFFGPGTRLTVL.

The gene calls are TRBV20-1 and TRBJ2-3; D gene unclear. The CDR3 length is 11 residues. Trimming pared 2 bases from V and 5 bases from J, leaving 5 bases between. Per the germline V gene, CDR1 is DFQATT and CDR2 is SNEGSKA (reference sequence). CDR3 amino acids: CSARYRDTQYF. CDR3 nucleotide sequence: TGCAGTGCTAGATACAGAGATACGCAGTATTTT.

This clonotype has ten or more counts. The chain uses TRBV11-1 and TRBJ1-1; D is unclear. The CDR3 consists of 14 residues. Looked up from germline, CDR1 is SGHAT and CDR2 is FQDESV (reference sequence). The V and J ends lost 3 bases and 2 bases respectively, with 10 bases between them. Here the CDR3 reads CASSFVRVNTEAFF. CDR3 DNA sequence: TGTGCCAGCAGCTTCGTGCGGGTCAACACTGAAGCTTTCTTT.

This clonotype was seen at least ten times. The chain joins TRBV12-3 or TRBV12-4 to TRBJ2-3, with D hard to call. With 6 bases removed from V and 4 bases from J, the gap between germline ends came to 11 bases. There are 13 residues in the CDR3. The CDR3 sequence: CASSPTVADTQYF. CDR3 bases: TGTGCCAGCAGCCCAACAGTCGCAGATACGCAGTATTTT.